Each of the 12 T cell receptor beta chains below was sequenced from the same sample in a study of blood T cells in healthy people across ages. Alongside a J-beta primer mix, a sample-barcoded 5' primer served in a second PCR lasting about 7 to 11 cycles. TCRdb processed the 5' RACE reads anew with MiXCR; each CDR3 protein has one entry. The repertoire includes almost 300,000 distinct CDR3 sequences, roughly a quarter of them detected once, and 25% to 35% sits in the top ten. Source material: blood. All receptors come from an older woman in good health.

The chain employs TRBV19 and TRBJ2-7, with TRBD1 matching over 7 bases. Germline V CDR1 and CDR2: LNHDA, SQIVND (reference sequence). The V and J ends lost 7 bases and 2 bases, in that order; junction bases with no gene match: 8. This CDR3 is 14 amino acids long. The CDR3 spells CASIGDSPPYEQYF. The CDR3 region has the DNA TGTGCCAGTATAGGGGACAGTCCCCCCTACGAGCAGTACTTC.

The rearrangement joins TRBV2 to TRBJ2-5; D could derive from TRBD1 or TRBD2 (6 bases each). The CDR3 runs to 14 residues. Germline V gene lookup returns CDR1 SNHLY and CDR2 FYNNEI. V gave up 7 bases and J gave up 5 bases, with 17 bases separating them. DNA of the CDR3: TGTGCCAGCACCGGAGGGGGATCCGGGGAGACCCAGTACTTC. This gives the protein CASTGGGSGETQYF.

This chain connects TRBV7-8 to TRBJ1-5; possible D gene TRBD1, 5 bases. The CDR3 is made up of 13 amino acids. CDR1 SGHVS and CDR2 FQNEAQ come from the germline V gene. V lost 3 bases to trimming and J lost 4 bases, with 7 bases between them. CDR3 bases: TGTGCCAGCAGCTTCCAGGGAAATCAGCCCCAGCATTTT. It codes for CASSFQGNQPQHF.

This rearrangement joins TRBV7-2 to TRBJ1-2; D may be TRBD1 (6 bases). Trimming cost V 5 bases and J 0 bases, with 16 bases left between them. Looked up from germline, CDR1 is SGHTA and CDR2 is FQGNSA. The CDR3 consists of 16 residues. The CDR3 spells CASSMRGIPANYGYTF. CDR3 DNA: TGTGCCAGCAGCATGAGGGGGATTCCAGCTAACTATGGCTACACCTTC.

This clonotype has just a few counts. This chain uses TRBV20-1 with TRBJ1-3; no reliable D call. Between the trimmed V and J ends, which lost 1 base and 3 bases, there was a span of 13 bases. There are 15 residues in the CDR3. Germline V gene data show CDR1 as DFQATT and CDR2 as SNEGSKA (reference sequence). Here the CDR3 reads CSARGVPGSGNTIYF. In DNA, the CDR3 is TGCAGTGCTAGAGGTGTTCCGGGGAGTGGAAACACCATATATTTT.

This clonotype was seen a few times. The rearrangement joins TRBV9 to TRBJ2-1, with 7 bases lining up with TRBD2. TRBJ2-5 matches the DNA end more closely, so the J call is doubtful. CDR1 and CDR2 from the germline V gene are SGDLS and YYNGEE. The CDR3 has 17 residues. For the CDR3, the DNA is TGTGCCAGCAGCGTGACGGGAGGACCCGGGTTGAAAGAGACCCAGTACTTC. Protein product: CASSVTGGPGLKETQYF.

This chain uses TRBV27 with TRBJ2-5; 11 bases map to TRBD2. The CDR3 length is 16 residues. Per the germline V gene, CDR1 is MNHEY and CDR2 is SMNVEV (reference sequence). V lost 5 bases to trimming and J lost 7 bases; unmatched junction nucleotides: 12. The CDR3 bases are TGTGCCAGCAGTCCGGGACTAGCGGTCTTACGGGGGACCCAGTACTTC. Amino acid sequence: CASSPGLAVLRGTQYF.

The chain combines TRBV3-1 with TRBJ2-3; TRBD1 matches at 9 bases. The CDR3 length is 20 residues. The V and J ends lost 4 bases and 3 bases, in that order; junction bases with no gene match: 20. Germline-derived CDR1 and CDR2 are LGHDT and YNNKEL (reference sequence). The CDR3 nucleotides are TGTGCCAGCAGCCCTCGGGACAGGGCATACCACCCTGGGAGGACAGATACGCAGTATTTT. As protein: CASSPRDRAYHPGRTDTQYF.

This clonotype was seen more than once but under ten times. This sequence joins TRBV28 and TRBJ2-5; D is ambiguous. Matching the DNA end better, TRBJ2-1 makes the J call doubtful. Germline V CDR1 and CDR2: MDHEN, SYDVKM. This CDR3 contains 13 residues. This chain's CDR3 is CASSLSRRNEQFF. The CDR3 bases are TGTGCCAGCAGCCTTAGTAGGCGCAATGAGCAGTTCTTC.

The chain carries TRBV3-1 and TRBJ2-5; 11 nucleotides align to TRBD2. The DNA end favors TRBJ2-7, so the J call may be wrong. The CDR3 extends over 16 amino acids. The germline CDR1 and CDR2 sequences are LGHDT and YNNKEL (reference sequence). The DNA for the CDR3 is TGTGCCAGCAGCTCCCACGATAGCGGGAGGGCCTTCGAGCAGTACTTC. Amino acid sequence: CASSSHDSGRAFEQYF.

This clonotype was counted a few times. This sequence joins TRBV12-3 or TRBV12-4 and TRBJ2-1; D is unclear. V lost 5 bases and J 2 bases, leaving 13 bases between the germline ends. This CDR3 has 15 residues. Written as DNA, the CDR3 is TGTGCCAGCAGTCCCTCCCTCCGACCCTACAATGAGCAGTTCTTC. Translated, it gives CASSPSLRPYNEQFF.

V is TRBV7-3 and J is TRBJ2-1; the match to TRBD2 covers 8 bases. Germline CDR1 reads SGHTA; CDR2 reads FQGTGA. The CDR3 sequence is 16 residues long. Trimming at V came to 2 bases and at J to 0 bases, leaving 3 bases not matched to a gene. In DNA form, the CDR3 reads TGTGCCAGCAGCTTAGTAGCGGGGTTCTCCTACAATGAGCAGTTCTTC. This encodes CASSLVAGFSYNEQFF.